What follows are 15 T cell receptor beta chains derived from one specimen sequenced in a study of T cells in Graves' hyperthyroidism and ophthalmopathy. The TCR beta CDR3 regions underwent amplification using RNA transcripts as the source. During a first-round RT-PCR of the TCR CDR3, the HTBI primer set was used. TCRdb processed the multiplex PCR reads anew with MiXCR; each CDR3 protein has one entry. The sample yields under 400,000 distinct CDR3 sequences, roughly 17% seen once. The sample taken for sequencing was blood. These TCRs come from a man aged 25 to 40 with Graves' hyperthyroidism.

Turning to this clonotype: One junction end does not reproduce the germline sequence, and a read error may be involved. This chain links TRBV30 with TRBJ2-1, with D possibly TRBD2 on 5 matching bases. CDR1 and CDR2 from the germline V gene are GTSNPN and SVGIG (reference sequence). This CDR3 contains 14 residues. Written as DNA, the CDR3 is TGTACCTGGAGTGTATTATCTAGCAACAATGAGCAGTTCTTC. Translated, it gives CTWSVLSSNNEQFF.

This clonotype was picked up many times. The chain is built from TRBV20-1 and TRBJ2-1, with 8 nucleotides matching TRBD2. This CDR3 has 14 residues. With V trimmed by 0 bases and J by 7 bases, 5 bases remained unmatched. The germline CDR1 and CDR2 sequences are DFQATT and SNEGSKA (reference sequence). The CDR3 DNA is TGCAGTGCTAGAGATTTTTCGGGGGGGAATGAGCAGTTCTTC. Its protein product is CSARDFSGGNEQFF.

The rearrangement links TRBV12-3 or TRBV12-4 to TRBJ2-2; TRBD2 aligns across 15 bases. The length of the CDR3 is 19 residues. The V segment lost 6 bases and the J segment 2 bases; nucleotides outside the gene matches: 10. CDR3 region: CASRQPGLAGGSNTGELFF. As DNA, the CDR3 is TGTGCCAGCAGACAACCGGGACTAGCGGGAGGCTCTAACACCGGGGAGCTGTTTTTT.

The V call is TRBV20-1, the J call TRBJ2-7; D gene ambiguous. This CDR3 contains 13 residues. Germline CDR1 is DFQATT and CDR2 is SNEGSKA (reference sequence). V lost 6 bases, J lost 6 bases, and 18 bases lay in between. DNA for the CDR3: TGCAGTGCCTCGTCCCGGGCCCCCGGCGAGCAGTACTTC. Residues: CSASSRAPGEQYF.

This clonotype was detected ten times or more. The chain uses TRBV3-1 and TRBJ2-1; the match to TRBD2 covers 12 bases. The V and J ends lost 4 bases and 7 bases, in that order; junction bases with no gene match: 17. The CDR3 loop spans 19 amino acids. Germline assignment: CDR1 LGHDT and CDR2 YNNKEL (reference sequence). The CDR3 protein is CASSRSGLAGLRGRNEQFF. Here the CDR3 DNA reads TGTGCCAGCAGCCGCTCGGGACTAGCGGGTCTAAGAGGTCGAAATGAGCAGTTCTTC.

The rearrangement joins TRBV13 to TRBJ2-5; maybe TRBD1 (6 bases). This CDR3 region has 16 residues. The V gene's germline CDR1 is PRHDT and CDR2 FYEKMQ (reference sequence). The V gene lost 5 bases and the J gene lost 5 bases, with 21 bases spanning the gap. CDR3 sequence (DNA): TGTGCCAGCAGCCCTAGGGTCGGACATCAGGGGGAGACCCAGTACTTC. Translation: CASSPRVGHQGETQYF.

In this sample, this clonotype turned up many times. CDR3 sequence (DNA): TGTGCCTGGAGTGTACGCGGGGGCGGTGAAGCTTTCTTT. Encoded protein: CAWSVRGGGEAFF. J is TRBJ1-1 and V is TRBV30, with D possibly matching TRBD1 (6 bases). V lost 0 bases, J lost 7 bases, and 12 bases lay in between. Germline CDR1 GTSNPN, CDR2 SVGIG (reference sequence). CDR3 length: 13 amino acids. The full variable domain, with the rest looked up from reference TRBV30 and TRBJ1-1, is SQTIHQWPATLVQPVGSPLSLECTVEGTSNPNLYWYRQAAGRGLQLLFYSVGIGQISSEVPQNLSASRPQDRQFILSSKKLLLSDSGFYLCAWSVRGGGEAFFGQGTRLTVV.

The V and J genes are TRBV20-1 and TRBJ1-5, with D maybe TRBD1 (5 bases). CDR1 DFQATT and CDR2 SNEGSKA come from the germline V gene (reference sequence). Trimming shortened V by 5 bases and J by 4 bases, and 12 bases separated the two germline ends. CDR3 length equals 13 residues. The CDR3 DNA sequence: TGCAGTGCTTTCAGGGAGGTGAATCAGCCCCAGCATTTT. It encodes CSAFREVNQPQHF.

This clonotype has more than one count but fewer than ten. At one of its ends the junction is not consistent with the germline gene, which may arise from a read error. The chain combines TRBV7-9 with TRBJ2-1; D uncertain. Per the germline V gene, CDR1 is SEHNR and CDR2 is FQNEAQ (reference sequence). The CDR3 is 15 amino acids. The DNA for the CDR3 is TGTGCCAGCAGCTTAGGGATCAGTGAACACAATGAGCAGCTCTTC. Its protein is CASSLGISEHNEQLF.

This clonotype was seen repeatedly, ten times or more. V is TRBV28 and J is TRBJ2-7; 8 nucleotides agree with TRBD2. Trimming cost V 5 bases and J 2 bases; bases outside gene matches: 2. Germline lookup yields CDR1 MDHEN and CDR2 SYDVKM. This CDR3 is built from 13 residues. In DNA, the CDR3 is TGTGCCAGCAGTGGACTAGCCGCCTACGAGCAGTACTTC. This sequence encodes CASSGLAAYEQYF.

This clonotype was detected ten times or more. The chain is built from TRBV20-1 and TRBJ2-7; the match to TRBD1 covers 7 bases. Germline lookup yields CDR1 DFQATT and CDR2 SNEGSKA (reference sequence). The CDR3 runs 13 residues. The V gene end was trimmed by 4 bases and the J gene end by 3 bases; junction bases not matched to a gene: 6. CDR3 sequence: CSATRQGNYEQYF. In DNA, the CDR3 is TGCAGTGCTACGCGACAGGGTAACTACGAGCAGTACTTC.

The V gene is TRBV18, the J gene TRBJ2-2, with D possibly matching TRBD2 (6 bases). Trimming took 3 bases from V and 4 from J, leaving 15 bases between them. Germline loops: CDR1 KGHSH, CDR2 LQKENI. The CDR3 runs to 16 residues. The CDR3 loop is CASSPLGTGGTGELFF. CDR3 nucleotide sequence: TGTGCCAGCTCACCTCTAGGAACCGGGGGCACCGGGGAGCTGTTTTTT.

In its sample, this clonotype was seen many times. The chain couples TRBV29-1 to TRBJ1-1; perhaps TRBD1 as D (5 bases). The CDR3 runs 11 residues. Trimming stripped 4 bases from V and 8 bases from J, with 11 bases between. Germline V gene sequence: CDR1 SQVTM, CDR2 ANQGSEA. The CDR3: CSVAAWGEAFF. DNA of the CDR3: TGCAGCGTTGCGGCATGGGGGGAAGCTTTCTTT.

This clonotype appeared many times. The chain employs TRBV12-3 or TRBV12-4 and TRBJ2-7; 15 positions agree with TRBD2. The CDR3 length is 18 residues. V lost 5 bases to trimming and J lost 2 bases; unmatched junction nucleotides: 10. The CDR3: CASSRLRTSGRVTYEQYF. As DNA, the CDR3 is TGTGCCAGCAGTCGCCTGAGGACTAGCGGGAGGGTAACCTACGAGCAGTACTTC.

This clonotype was recorded at least ten times. This CDR3 reads CASSPPVEYEQFF. CDR3 DNA: TGTGCCAGCAGCCCCCCGGTAGAATATGAGCAGTTCTTC. This rearrangement joins TRBV7-9 to TRBJ2-1; D gene uncertain. The V end lost 5 bases, the J end lost 8 bases, and 13 bases lay between the germline ends. Germline V lookup: CDR1 SEHNR, CDR2 FQNEAQ (reference sequence). The CDR3 is 13 residues long.